These 30 T cell receptor beta chains were all obtained from the same sample, sequenced in a study of T-cell memory formation after mild COVID-19. TCRdb passed the 5' RACE reads through MiXCR, listing each CDR3 protein once. The table shows a few hundred thousand distinct CDR3 sequences, with approximately 15% occurring only once. The material sequenced was PBMCs or a T cell subset sorted from them (not recorded which). These receptors all stem from a young man who had mild COVID-19 (a few samples of this study predate the infection). Cell type and time point are not known.

The table lists this clonotype with a few counts. The rearrangement joins TRBV19 to TRBJ1-5, with D hard to call. The germline CDR1 and CDR2 sequences are LNHDA and SQIVND (reference sequence). This CDR3 comprises 15 residues. V was clipped by 9 bases and J by 3 bases, with 18 bases between them. CDR3 sequence (DNA): TGTGCCAGCGGATTACGATTCGACACCAATCAGCCCCAGCATTTT. Residues: CASGLRFDTNQPQHF.

This clonotype was observed a handful of times. The rearrangement uses TRBV5-1 and TRBJ2-7, with 7 bases fitting TRBD2. The V gene end was trimmed by 3 bases and the J gene end by 1 base; junction bases not matched to a gene: 13. This CDR3 spans 17 amino acids. The germline CDR1 and CDR2 sequences are SGHRS and YFSETQ. As DNA, the CDR3 is TGCGCCAGCAGCTGGGGGGGAGGCAGAGGACCTTCCTACGAGCAGTACTTC. This gives the protein CASSWGGGRGPSYEQYF.

The chain combines TRBV4-1 with TRBJ1-1; D uncertain. V was trimmed by 2 bases and J by 8 bases, leaving 15 bases between them. CDR1 and CDR2 from the germline V gene are MGHRA and YSYEKL. The CDR3 loop spans 14 amino acids. The CDR3 loop is CASSQSLLGREAFF. For the CDR3, the DNA is TGCGCCAGCAGCCAAAGCCTGTTGGGCAGGGAAGCTTTCTTT.

V and J are TRBV6-5 and TRBJ1-2; the match to TRBD1 covers 11 bases. There are 15 residues in the CDR3. Germline V CDR1 and CDR2: MNHEY, SVGAGI. V dropped 4 bases and J dropped 4; count of bases not matched to a gene: 5. CDR3 residues: CASSSIGTGGYGYTF. The CDR3 bases are TGTGCCAGCAGTTCCATCGGGACAGGGGGCTATGGCTACACCTTC.

This clonotype came up many times. At one end the junction does not follow the germline gene, possibly because of a read error. The chain joins TRBV7-7 to TRBJ2-1, with D maybe TRBD2 (6 bases). The CDR3 spans 13 residues. Germline V gene data show CDR1 as SSHAT and CDR2 as FNYEAQ (reference sequence). CDR3 coding DNA: TGTGCTAGCAGCTTAGAACGGGACTATGAGCAGTTCTTC. Translating it yields CASSLERDYEQFF.

This clonotype was detected a few times. V is TRBV4-1 and J is TRBJ2-3; TRBD1 might be the D (6 bases). V lost 2 bases, J lost 6 bases, and 12 bases lay in between. CDR3 length: 14 residues. Germline assignment: CDR1 MGHRA and CDR2 YSYEKL. CDR3 loop: CASSQSGVGDTQYF. Here the CDR3 DNA reads TGCGCCAGCAGCCAATCAGGGGTCGGGGATACGCAGTATTTT.

This clonotype was found a few times. V is TRBV28 and J is TRBJ2-5; 10 bases align to TRBD1. The trim removed 6 bases at V and 10 bases at J, leaving 11 bases unmatched. The CDR3 covers 14 residues. Germline V gene lookup returns CDR1 MDHEN and CDR2 SYDVKM. The CDR3 nucleotides are TGTGCCAGCAGCCTCCGGGACAGGGGATTTGTCCAGTACTTC. This gives the protein CASSLRDRGFVQYF.

The rearrangement joins TRBV20-1 to TRBJ1-1; unclear D gene. Trimming took off 3 bases at V and 6 bases at J, with 8 bases between the two ends. Germline assignment: CDR1 DFQATT and CDR2 SNEGSKA (reference sequence). The CDR3 has 11 amino acids. The chain's CDR3 is CSARASAEAFF. CDR3 nucleotides: TGCAGTGCTAGGGCATCAGCTGAAGCTTTCTTT.

This clonotype was observed a handful of times. V usage is TRBV4-2 and J usage is TRBJ2-5; D unclear. Germline V gene sequence: CDR1 LGHNA, CDR2 YNFKEQ. The CDR3 is 14 residues long. Trimming cost V 0 bases and J 3 bases, with 8 bases left between them. CDR3 residues: CASSQEAAEETQYF. In nucleotides, the CDR3 is TGTGCCAGCAGCCAAGAGGCCGCGGAAGAGACCCAGTACTTC.

The V call is TRBV12-3 or TRBV12-4, the J call TRBJ2-5; tentatively, D is TRBD1 (6 bases). The CDR3 contains 15 residues. The V gene lost 4 bases and the J gene lost 1 base, with 13 bases spanning the gap. The CDR3 protein is CASSSLRTVQETQYF. CDR3 DNA sequence: TGTGCCAGCAGTTCTCTTAGGACAGTCCAAGAGACCCAGTACTTC.

V is TRBV12-3 or TRBV12-4 and J is TRBJ1-1; weak D call: TRBD1 (6 bases). V lost 6 bases and J lost 4, with 9 bases in between. CDR3 length: 12 amino acids. CDR3 in amino acids: CASRMTGTEAFF. Here the CDR3 DNA reads TGTGCCAGCAGGATGACAGGCACTGAAGCTTTCTTT.

V is TRBV12-3 or TRBV12-4 and J is TRBJ1-1; D is unclear. V was pared by 6 bases and J by 0 bases, with 8 bases between. CDR3 length equals 13 residues. DNA for the CDR3: TGTGCCAGCAGATTCAGTATGAACACTGAAGCTTTCTTT. Translated, it gives CASRFSMNTEAFF.

CDR3 sequence (DNA): TGTGCCAGCAGCCCCCTTCGTGGCTACACCTTC. This encodes CASSPLRGYTF. This chain connects TRBV7-2 to TRBJ1-2; D gene unclear. The CDR3 runs 11 residues. With 5 bases removed from V and 7 bases from J, the gap between germline ends came to 8 bases. Looked up from germline, CDR1 is SGHTA and CDR2 is FQGNSA.

This clonotype has at least ten counts. This CDR3 reads CASSRGVARNSGNTIYF. CDR3 DNA sequence: TGCGCCAGCAGCCGTGGGGTGGCGCGAAACTCTGGAAACACCATATATTTT. The chain recombines TRBV4-1 with TRBJ1-3; D is uncertain. CDR3 length: 17 amino acids. V was cut by 4 bases and J by 0 bases, with 16 bases left in between. Germline CDR1 MGHRA, CDR2 YSYEKL.

The V and J genes are TRBV10-2 and TRBJ1-6; a weak D match, TRBD1 (6 bases). V gave up 6 bases and J gave up 10 bases, with 13 bases separating them. The CDR3 has 13 amino acids. Germline loops: CDR1 WSHSY, CDR2 SAAADI. The CDR3, as DNA: TGCGCCAGCAGAGGGGCAGGGGAGTCACCCCTCCACTTT. Its translation: CASRGAGESPLHF.

Many counts were recorded for this clonotype. This rearrangement joins TRBV7-2 to TRBJ2-3, with TRBD2 matching over 7 bases. Losses at the gene ends were 7 bases for V and 4 bases for J; bases not matched to a gene: 14. The germline gives CDR1 SGHTA, CDR2 FQGNSA. The CDR3 extends over 16 amino acids. CDR3 sequence reads: CASTPRRGGVADTQYF. The CDR3 region has the DNA TGTGCCAGCACCCCCCGGCGCGGGGGAGTTGCAGATACGCAGTATTTT.

As DNA, the CDR3 is TGTGCCAGCAGCTTTCGATGGCCAGATACGCAGTATTTT. It is translated as CASSFRWPDTQYF. The chain is built from TRBV7-2 and TRBJ2-3; D not certain. CDR1 and CDR2 (germline): SGHTA, FQGNSA. V was pared by 3 bases and J by 4 bases, with 8 bases between. The CDR3 runs 13 residues.

The V call is TRBV7-2, the J call TRBJ2-1, with 9 bases fitting TRBD2. This CDR3 has 13 residues. Trimming took 3 bases from V and 9 from J; bases not matched to a gene: 3. Germline CDR1 is SGHTA and CDR2 is FQGNSA. The CDR3 nucleotides read TGTGCCAGCAGCTTTGGCGGGGGGGTTGAGCAGTTCTTC. Translation: CASSFGGGVEQFF. Based on the CDR3 plus reference TRBV7-2 and TRBJ2-1, the full variable domain is GAGVSQSPSNKVTEKGKDVELRCDPISGHTALYWYRQSLGQGLEFLIYFQGNSAPDKSGLPSDRFSAERTGGSVSTLTIQRTQQEDSAVYLCASSFGGGVEQFFGPGTRLTVL.

CDR3 protein: CASSLAVGGSGANVLTF. The CDR3 region has the DNA TGCGCCAGCAGCTTGGCCGTGGGGGGCTCTGGGGCCAACGTCCTGACTTTC. The genes are TRBV5-1 and TRBJ2-6, with TRBD2 as a possible D gene (6 bases). Germline values: CDR1 SGHRS, CDR2 YFSETQ. The ends were cut back, 0 bases at V and 0 bases at J, with 10 bases in the middle. The CDR3 is 17 amino acids.

This clonotype was seen more than once but under ten times. The chain employs TRBV5-6 and TRBJ1-2; no reliable D call. The CDR3 runs 14 residues. Germline V CDR1 and CDR2: SGHDT, YYEEEE. Between the trimmed V and J ends, which lost 0 bases and 3 bases, there was a span of 9 bases. CDR3 sequence: CASSLVGKDYGYTF. The DNA of the CDR3 is TGTGCCAGCAGCTTGGTGGGGAAAGACTATGGCTACACCTTC.

This chain joins TRBV20-1 and TRBJ2-4, with D possibly TRBD1 on 6 matching bases. The germline V and J ends were trimmed by 6 bases and 1 base, with 16 bases remaining between them. Per germline, CDR1 DFQATT and CDR2 SNEGSKA (reference sequence). CDR3 size: 15 residues. DNA for the CDR3: TGCAGTGCAGCCGTTAAGGGGGTGGCCAAAAACATTCAGTACTTC. Its translation is CSAAVKGVAKNIQYF.

This clonotype has a handful of counts. The chain is built from TRBV5-1 and TRBJ2-1, with D possibly being TRBD1 (6 bases). V was clipped by 4 bases and J by 1 base, with 15 bases between them. The CDR3 covers 16 residues. Germline V gives CDR1 SGHRS, CDR2 YFSETQ. DNA of the CDR3: TGCGCCAGCAGCCAACACAGGGCCGGGTCCTACAATGAGCAGTTCTTC. It specifies CASSQHRAGSYNEQFF.

The rearrangement joins TRBV7-9 to TRBJ2-4, with D maybe TRBD1 (5 bases). Trimming left V 3 bases short and J 4 bases short, with 10 bases between. Germline V gene data show CDR1 as SEHNR and CDR2 as FQNEAQ (reference sequence). The CDR3 sequence is 14 residues long. The DNA for the CDR3 is TGTGCCAGCAGCTTTTTTGCAGGGAAAAACATTCAGTACTTC. As protein: CASSFFAGKNIQYF.

This clonotype was counted many times. The genes are TRBV4-2 and TRBJ1-5; D is ambiguous. There are 15 residues in the CDR3. Trimming took off 1 base at V and 3 bases at J, with 10 bases between the two ends. Germline lookup yields CDR1 LGHNA and CDR2 YNFKEQ. In nucleotides, the CDR3 is TGTGCCAGCAGCCAAGCTGGCAGATTCAATCAGCCCCAGCATTTT. It yields the protein CASSQAGRFNQPQHF.

V is TRBV6-5 and J is TRBJ2-6; D is unresolved. Germline-derived CDR1 and CDR2 are MNHEY and SVGAGI. V dropped 8 bases and J dropped 0 bases, with 8 bases sitting between them. The CDR3 has 14 amino acids. DNA for the CDR3: TGTGCCAGCCGGAAGGCCTCTGGGGCCAACGTCCTGACTTTC. This codes for CASRKASGANVLTF.

The chain has TRBV9 and TRBJ1-1; perhaps TRBD1 as D (6 bases). Per the germline V gene, CDR1 is SGDLS and CDR2 is YYNGEE. CDR3 size: 15 residues. V was shortened by 3 bases and J by 0 bases, with 12 bases between the two germline ends. CDR3 loop: CASSETGHMNTEAFF. The CDR3 DNA follows: TGTGCCAGCAGCGAAACGGGACACATGAACACTGAAGCTTTCTTT.

This clonotype has a handful of counts. V is TRBV7-2 and J is TRBJ2-4, with D possibly matching TRBD1 (5 bases). The CDR3 consists of 12 residues. Trimming left V 3 bases short and J 10 bases short, with 10 bases between. Germline V gives CDR1 SGHTA, CDR2 FQGNSA. CDR3 coding DNA: TGTGCCAGCAGCTTTACAGGAGAAATTCAGTACTTC. Residues: CASSFTGEIQYF.

This clonotype turned up a few times. J is TRBJ1-2 and V is TRBV28; D unresolved. The CDR3 is made up of 11 amino acids. V shed 10 bases and J shed 6 bases, with 12 bases lying between them. Germline lookup yields CDR1 MDHEN and CDR2 SYDVKM. For the CDR3, the DNA is TGTGCCACAATATTCTCGAATGGCTACACCTTC. This gives the protein CATIFSNGYTF.

The sample holds many counts of this clonotype. The genes are TRBV12-3 or TRBV12-4 and TRBJ1-1; D is undetermined. Trimming cost V 3 bases and J 1 base, with 9 bases left between them. The CDR3 contains 14 residues. In DNA, the CDR3 is TGTGCCAGCAGTTTCTTTTCTGGGAACACTGAAGCTTTCTTT. This translates into CASSFFSGNTEAFF.

Only a few counts were recorded for this clonotype. The rearrangement joins TRBV20-1 to TRBJ1-3; D not resolved. CDR1 is DFQATT and CDR2 is SNEGSKA in the germline V gene (reference sequence). This CDR3 spans 15 amino acids. Trimming pared 3 bases from V and 0 bases from J, leaving 12 bases between. Here the CDR3 DNA reads TGCAGTGCTAGGTTGGGAACCAACTCTGGAAACACCATATATTTT. It specifies CSARLGTNSGNTIYF.